This TCR beta chain came from a study of blood T cell repertoires in COVID-19. As for the study in general: Acute and convalescent COVID-19 specimens originated in the United States, Italy and Spain.

This clone was seen a handful of times. Other DNA sequences in the same sample also yield this CDR3. The authors' processing: Reference gene primer amplification gave estimated nucleated cell counts. Sequencing was performed with immunoSEQ multiplex PCR; in TCRdb, only in-frame clones are kept and a portion is missing. That table supplies the V and J calls and clone size; D and trimming were determined from the DNA. The sample lists roughly 250,000 clones; roughly nine tenths were seen once. Individuals aged about 18 to 90 years were recruited from roughly 23 US areas. Participant-given clinical history determined each cohort assignment. The material sequenced was PBMCs or T cells enriched from blood (not recorded which). The sequence was obtained from a woman aged 25 to 39 with acute COVID-19.

The CDR3: CASSLAPGRETQYF. Written as DNA, the CDR3 is TGTGCCAGCAGCTTAGCCCCAGGGCGAGAGACCCAGTACTTC. V usage is TRBV11-2 and J usage is TRBJ2-5, with D tentatively TRBD1 (5 bases). V was trimmed by 1 base and J by 4 bases, leaving 10 bases between them. Germline-derived CDR1 and CDR2 are SGHAT and FQNNGV. The CDR3 totals 14 residues.